This note documents a single T cell receptor (beta chain) sequence. With random hexamers, 0.5 to 1 ug RNA was reverse transcribed. One entry per CDR3 protein, called by TCRdb with MiXCR from the immunoSEQ multiplex PCR reads. Of 150,000 to 200,000 distinct CDR3 sequences detected, about 94% appear once; the ten largest clones hold about 0.14%. The CDR3 is 11 amino acids. Germline CDR1 SEHNR, CDR2 FQNEAQ (reference sequence). The germline V and J ends were trimmed by 3 bases and 5 bases, with 5 bases remaining between them. This record belongs to a study of CD8 T cells in Susac syndrome. Sequencing was performed on CD4+ T cells from PBMCs. This clonotype was sampled from a human donor in good health. V gene TRBV7-9 combines with J gene TRBJ2-7; D is undetermined. Here the CDR3 reads CASSFQDEQYF. The CDR3 DNA reads as TGTGCCAGCAGCTTTCAAGACGAGCAGTACTTC.